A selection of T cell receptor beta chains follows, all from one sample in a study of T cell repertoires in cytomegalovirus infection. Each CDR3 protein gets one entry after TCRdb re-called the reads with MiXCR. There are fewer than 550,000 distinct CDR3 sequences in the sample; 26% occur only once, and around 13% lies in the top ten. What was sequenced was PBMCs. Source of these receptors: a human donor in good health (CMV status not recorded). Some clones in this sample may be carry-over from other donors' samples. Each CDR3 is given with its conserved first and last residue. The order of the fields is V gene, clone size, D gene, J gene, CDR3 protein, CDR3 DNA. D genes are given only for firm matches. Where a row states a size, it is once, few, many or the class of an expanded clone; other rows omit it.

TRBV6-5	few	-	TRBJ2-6	CASSPDALGANVLTF	TGTGCCAGCAGCCCCGACGCCCTTGGGGCCAACGTCCTGACTTTC
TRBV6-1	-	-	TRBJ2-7	CASSEWVEQYF	TGTGCCAGCAGTGAATGGGTCGAGCAGTACTTC
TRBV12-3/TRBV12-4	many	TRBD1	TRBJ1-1	CASSPRQGATEAFF	TGTGCCAGCAGTCCGAGACAGGGGGCTACTGAAGCTTTCTTT
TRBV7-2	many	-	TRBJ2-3	CASSSYIDTDTQYF	TGTGCCAGCAGCTCATACATTGACACAGATACGCAGTATTTT
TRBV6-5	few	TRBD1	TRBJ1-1	CASSTGGWGTEAFF	TGTGCCAGCAGTACAGGGGGCTGGGGCACTGAAGCTTTCTTT
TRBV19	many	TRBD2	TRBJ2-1	CASSMLAGDEQFF	TGTGCCAGTAGTATGCTAGCGGGAGATGAGCAGTTCTTC
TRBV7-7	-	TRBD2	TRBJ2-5	CASSPLADFQETQYF	TGTGCCAGCAGTCCCCTAGCGGACTTCCAAGAGACCCAGTACTTC
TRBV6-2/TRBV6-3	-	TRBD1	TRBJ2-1	CASSFRGSEQFF	TGTGCCAGCAGTTTCAGGGGGAGTGAGCAGTTCTTC
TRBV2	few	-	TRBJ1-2	CASSEAVSFWHGYTF	TGTGCCAGCAGTGAAGCTGTGAGCTTTTGGCATGGCTACACCTTC
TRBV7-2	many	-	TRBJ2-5	CASSFQYGQETQYF	TGTGCCAGCAGCTTCCAATATGGGCAAGAGACCCAGTACTTC
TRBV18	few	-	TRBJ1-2	CASSPRKINYGYTF	TGTGCCAGCTCACCAAGGAAGATCAACTATGGCTACACCTTC
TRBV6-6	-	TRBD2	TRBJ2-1	CASSSGTRSVLEQFF	TGTGCCAGCAGTTCCGGGACTAGGTCCGTTCTTGAGCAGTTCTTC
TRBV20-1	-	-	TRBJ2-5	CSGLRTLQGETQYF	TGCAGTGGTCTGCGGACACTCCAGGGAGAGACCCAGTACTTC
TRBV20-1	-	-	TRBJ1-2	CSASSQGSGYTF	TGCAGTGCTAGTAGTCAGGGGAGTGGCTACACCTTC
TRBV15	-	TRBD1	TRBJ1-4	CATSRDAGGAHNEKLFF	TGTGCCACCAGCAGAGATGCAGGGGGCGCCCATAATGAAAAACTGTTTTTT
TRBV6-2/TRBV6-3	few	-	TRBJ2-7	CASATGIYEQYF	TGTGCCAGCGCCACAGGGATCTACGAGCAGTACTTC
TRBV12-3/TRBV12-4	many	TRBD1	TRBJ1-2	CATFFRDSYGYTF	TGTGCCACTTTTTTCCGGGACAGCTATGGCTACACCTTC
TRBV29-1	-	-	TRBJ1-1	CSVRLPGEAFF	TGCAGCGTTCGGTTGCCGGGGGAAGCTTTCTTT
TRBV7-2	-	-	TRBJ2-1	CASIAKTSSYNEQFF	TGTGCCAGCATCGCAAAGACTAGCTCCTACAATGAGCAGTTCTTC
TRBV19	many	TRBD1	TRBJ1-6	CASSIRTGRWSPLHF	TGTGCCAGTAGTATCAGGACAGGGCGGTGGTCACCCCTCCACTTT
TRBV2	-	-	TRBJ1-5	CASTGGNQPQHF	TGTGCCAGCACGGGAGGAAATCAGCCCCAGCATTTT
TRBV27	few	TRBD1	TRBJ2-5	CASSLSGTGGETQYF	TGTGCCAGCAGTTTATCCGGGACAGGGGGAGAGACCCAGTACTTC
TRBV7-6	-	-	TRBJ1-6	CASSPLKGGSYNSPLHF	TGTGCCAGCAGCCCCCTGAAGGGTGGCTCCTATAATTCACCCCTCCACTTT
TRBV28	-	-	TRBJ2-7	CANSTQGRERGSYEQYF	TGTGCCAACAGTACCCAGGGGCGTGAGCGGGGCTCCTACGAGCAGTACTTC
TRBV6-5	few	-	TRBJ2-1	CASSSPDRWEFF	TGTGCCAGCAGTAGCCCTGACCGTTGGGAGTTCTTC
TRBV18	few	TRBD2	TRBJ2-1	CASSPYVISGSVNEQFF	TGTGCCAGCTCACCCTACGTAATTAGCGGGAGTGTCAATGAGCAGTTCTTC
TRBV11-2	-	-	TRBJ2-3	CASSLAPPHGADTQYF	TGTGCCAGCAGCTTAGCGCCGCCCCATGGGGCAGATACGCAGTATTTT
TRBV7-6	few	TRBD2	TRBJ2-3	CASSPHQPGLAGDTQYF	TGTGCCAGCAGCCCCCACCAACCGGGACTAGCGGGCGATACGCAGTATTTT
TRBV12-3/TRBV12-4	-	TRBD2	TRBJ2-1	CASNLLAASYNEQFF	TGTGCCAGTAACCTTCTAGCGGCCTCCTACAATGAGCAGTTCTTC
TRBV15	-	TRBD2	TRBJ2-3	CATSGRLAPSTGTQYF	TGTGCCACCAGCGGAAGACTAGCTCCAAGCACAGGAACGCAGTATTTT
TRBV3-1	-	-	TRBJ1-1	CASSQDRRRTEAFF	TGTGCCAGCAGCCAAGACAGGCGTCGGACTGAAGCTTTCTTT
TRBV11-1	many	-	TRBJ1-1	CASSLSGGGTEAFF	TGTGCCAGCAGCTTAAGTGGAGGGGGAACTGAAGCTTTCTTT
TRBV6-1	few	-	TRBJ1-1	CATGGASLNTEAFF	TGTGCTACCGGGGGGGCGAGTTTGAACACTGAAGCTTTCTTT
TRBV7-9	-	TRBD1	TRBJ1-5	CASSLWTGRGNQPQHF	TGTGCCAGCAGCCTCTGGACAGGGAGGGGGAATCAGCCCCAGCATTTT
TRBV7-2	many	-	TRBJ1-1	CASSPFGGTEAFF	TGTGCCAGCAGCCCCTTCGGGGGGACTGAAGCTTTCTTT
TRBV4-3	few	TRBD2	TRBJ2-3	CASSQESAGALADTQYF	TGCGCCAGCAGCCAAGAGTCGGCGGGAGCACTGGCAGATACGCAGTATTTT
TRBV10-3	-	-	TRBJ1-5	CAISEVGRVNQPQHF	TGTGCCATCAGTGAGGTCGGGAGGGTGAATCAGCCCCAGCATTTT
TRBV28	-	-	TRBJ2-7	CASKLGGSFSYEQYF	TGTGCCAGCAAGCTTGGCGGGTCTTTTTCCTACGAGCAGTACTTC
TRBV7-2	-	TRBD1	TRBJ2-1	CASSRLHLRTGASSYNEQFF	TGTGCCAGCAGCCGACTCCACCTTAGGACAGGGGCGAGCTCCTACAATGAGCAGTTCTTC
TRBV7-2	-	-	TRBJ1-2	CASRGATNYGYTF	TGTGCCAGCAGAGGAGCGACTAACTATGGCTACACCTTC
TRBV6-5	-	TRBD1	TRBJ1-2	CASSPRGGIYGYTF	TGTGCCAGCAGTCCCAGGGGGGGTATCTATGGCTACACCTTC